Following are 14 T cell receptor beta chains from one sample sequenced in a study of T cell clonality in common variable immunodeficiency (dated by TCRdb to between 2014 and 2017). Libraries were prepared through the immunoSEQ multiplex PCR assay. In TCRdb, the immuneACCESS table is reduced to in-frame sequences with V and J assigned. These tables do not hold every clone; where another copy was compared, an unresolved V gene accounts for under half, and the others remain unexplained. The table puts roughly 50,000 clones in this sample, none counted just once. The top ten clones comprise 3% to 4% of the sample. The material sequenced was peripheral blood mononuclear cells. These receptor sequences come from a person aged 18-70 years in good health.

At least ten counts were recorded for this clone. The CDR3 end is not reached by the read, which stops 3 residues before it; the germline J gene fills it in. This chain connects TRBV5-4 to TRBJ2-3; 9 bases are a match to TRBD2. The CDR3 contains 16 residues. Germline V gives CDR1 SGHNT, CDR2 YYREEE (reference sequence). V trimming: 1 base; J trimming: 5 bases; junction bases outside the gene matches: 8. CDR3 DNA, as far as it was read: TGTGCCAGCAGCTTGTATAAGCGGGAGGTTAAAGATACG. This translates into CASSLYKREVKDT. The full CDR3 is CASSLYKREVKDTQYF.

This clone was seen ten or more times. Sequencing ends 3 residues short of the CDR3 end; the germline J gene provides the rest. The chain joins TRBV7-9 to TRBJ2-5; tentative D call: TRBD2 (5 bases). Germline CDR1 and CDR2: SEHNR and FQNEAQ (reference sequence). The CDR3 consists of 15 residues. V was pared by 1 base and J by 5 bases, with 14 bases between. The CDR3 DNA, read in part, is TGTGCCAGCAGCTTAGTGCGGGTATCGGGGGAGACC. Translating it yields CASSLVRVSGET. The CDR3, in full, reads CASSLVRVSGETQYF.

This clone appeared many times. CDR3 loop: CASRTGGYQETQYF. The part of the CDR3 DNA that was read is TGTGCCAGCAGGACAGGGGGTTACCAAGAGACC. The chain combines TRBV7-9 with TRBJ2-5, with TRBD1 matching 9 bases. The read comes to an end 3 residues before the CDR3 does, leaving the germline J gene to fill in the end. The germline gives CDR1 SEHNR, CDR2 FQNEAQ (reference sequence). V dropped 6 bases and J dropped 0; count of bases not matched to a gene: 2. The CDR3 loop spans 14 amino acids. Full variable domain (rest looked up from reference TRBV7-9 and TRBJ2-5): DTGVSQNPRHKITKRGQNVTFRCDPISEHNRLYWYRQTLGQGPEFLTYFQNEAQLEKSRLLSDRFSAERPKGSFSTLEIQRTEQGDSAMYLCASRTGGYQETQYFGPGTRLLVL.

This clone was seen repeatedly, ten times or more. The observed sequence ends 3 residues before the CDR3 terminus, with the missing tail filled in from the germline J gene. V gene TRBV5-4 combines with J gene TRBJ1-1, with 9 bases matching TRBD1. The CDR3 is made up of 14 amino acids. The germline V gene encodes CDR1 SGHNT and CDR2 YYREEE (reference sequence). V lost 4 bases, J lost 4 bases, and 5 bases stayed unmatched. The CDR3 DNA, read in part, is TGTGCCAGCAGCCGGCTACAGGGGGCCACTGAA. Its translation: CASSRLQGATE. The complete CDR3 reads CASSRLQGATEAFF. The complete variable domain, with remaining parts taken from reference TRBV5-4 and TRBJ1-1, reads ETGVTQSPTHLIKTRGQQVTLRCSSQSGHNTVSWYQQALGQGPQFIFQYYREEENGRGNFPPRFSGLQFPNYSSELNVNALELDDSALYLCASSRLQGATEAFFGQGTRLTVV.

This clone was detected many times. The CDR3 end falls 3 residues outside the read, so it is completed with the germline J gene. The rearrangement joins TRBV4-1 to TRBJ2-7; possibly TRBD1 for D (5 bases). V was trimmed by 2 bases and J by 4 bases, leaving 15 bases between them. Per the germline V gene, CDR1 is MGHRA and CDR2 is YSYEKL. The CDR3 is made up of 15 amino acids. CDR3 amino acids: CASSQFVRGRYEQYF. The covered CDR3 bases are TGCGCCAGCAGCCAATTTGTTAGGGGAAGGTACGAG.

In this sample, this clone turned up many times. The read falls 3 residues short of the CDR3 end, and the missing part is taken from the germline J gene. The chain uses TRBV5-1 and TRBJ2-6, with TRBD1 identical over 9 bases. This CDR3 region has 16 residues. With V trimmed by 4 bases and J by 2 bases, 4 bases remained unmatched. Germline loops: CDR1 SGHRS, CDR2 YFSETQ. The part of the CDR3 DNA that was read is TGCGCCAGCAGCCTACAGGGGGCTCCTGGGGCCAACGTC. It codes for CASSLQGAPGANV. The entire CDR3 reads CASSLQGAPGANVLTF.

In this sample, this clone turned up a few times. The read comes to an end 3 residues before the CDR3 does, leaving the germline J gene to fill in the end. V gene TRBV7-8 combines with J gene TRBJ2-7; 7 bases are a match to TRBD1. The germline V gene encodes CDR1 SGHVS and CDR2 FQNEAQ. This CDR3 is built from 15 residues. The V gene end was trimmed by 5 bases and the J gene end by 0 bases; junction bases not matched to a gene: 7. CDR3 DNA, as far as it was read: TGTGCCAGCAGCCACTGGGACAGAAGCTCCTACGAG. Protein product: CASSHWDRSSYE. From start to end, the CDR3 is CASSHWDRSSYEQYF.

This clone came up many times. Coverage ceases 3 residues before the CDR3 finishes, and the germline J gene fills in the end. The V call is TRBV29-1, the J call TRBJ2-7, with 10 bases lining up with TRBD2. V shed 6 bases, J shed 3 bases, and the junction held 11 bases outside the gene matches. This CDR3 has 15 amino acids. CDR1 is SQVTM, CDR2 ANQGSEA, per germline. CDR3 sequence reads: CSVRPLAGVVYEQYF. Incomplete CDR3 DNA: TGCAGCGTCCGACCTCTAGCGGGAGTCGTCTACGAG.

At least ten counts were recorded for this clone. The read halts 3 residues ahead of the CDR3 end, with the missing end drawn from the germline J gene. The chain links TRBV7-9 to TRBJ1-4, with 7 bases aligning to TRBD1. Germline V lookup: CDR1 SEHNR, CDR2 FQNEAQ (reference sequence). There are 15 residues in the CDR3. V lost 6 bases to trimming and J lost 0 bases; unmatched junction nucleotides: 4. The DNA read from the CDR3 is TGTGCCAGCAGACGAGACAGGGCAACTAATGAAAAA. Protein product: CASRRDRATNEK. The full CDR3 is CASRRDRATNEKLFF. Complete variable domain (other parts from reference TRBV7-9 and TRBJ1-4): DTGVSQNPRHKITKRGQNVTFRCDPISEHNRLYWYRQTLGQGPEFLTYFQNEAQLEKSRLLSDRFSAERPKGSFSTLEIQRTEQGDSAMYLCASRRDRATNEKLFFGSGTQLSVL.

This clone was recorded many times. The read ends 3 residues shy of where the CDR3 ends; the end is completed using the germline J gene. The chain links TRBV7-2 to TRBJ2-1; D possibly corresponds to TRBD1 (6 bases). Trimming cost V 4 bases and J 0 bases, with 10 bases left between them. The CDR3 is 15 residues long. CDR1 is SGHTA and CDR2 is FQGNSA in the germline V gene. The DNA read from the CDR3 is TGTGCCAGCAGCTCGAGAGGGGGCTCCTACAATGAG. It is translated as CASSSRGGSYNE. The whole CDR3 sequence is CASSSRGGSYNEQFF.

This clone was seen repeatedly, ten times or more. Here the CDR3 reads CAWSPQGNTIYF. CDR3 bases read: TGTGCCTGGAGTCCTCAGGGAAACACC. The rearrangement uses TRBV30 and TRBJ1-3, with D uncertain. The CDR3 extends 3 residues past the end of the read, so its final part is completed from the germline J gene. Looked up from germline, CDR1 is GTSNPN and CDR2 is SVGIG (reference sequence). Trimming removed 2 bases from V and 4 bases from J, with 6 bases in between. The CDR3 has 12 amino acids.

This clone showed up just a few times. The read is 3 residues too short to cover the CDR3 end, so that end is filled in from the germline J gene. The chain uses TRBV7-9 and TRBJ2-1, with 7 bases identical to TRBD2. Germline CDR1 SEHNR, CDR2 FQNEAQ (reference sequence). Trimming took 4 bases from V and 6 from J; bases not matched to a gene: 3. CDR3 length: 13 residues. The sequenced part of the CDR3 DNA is TGTGCCAGCAGCTCTTGGACTAGCAATGAG. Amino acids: CASSSWTSNE. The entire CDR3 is CASSSWTSNEQFF. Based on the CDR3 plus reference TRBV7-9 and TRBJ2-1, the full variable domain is DTGVSQNPRHKITKRGQNVTFRCDPISEHNRLYWYRQTLGQGPEFLTYFQNEAQLEKSRLLSDRFSAERPKGSFSTLEIQRTEQGDSAMYLCASSSWTSNEQFFGPGTRLTVL.

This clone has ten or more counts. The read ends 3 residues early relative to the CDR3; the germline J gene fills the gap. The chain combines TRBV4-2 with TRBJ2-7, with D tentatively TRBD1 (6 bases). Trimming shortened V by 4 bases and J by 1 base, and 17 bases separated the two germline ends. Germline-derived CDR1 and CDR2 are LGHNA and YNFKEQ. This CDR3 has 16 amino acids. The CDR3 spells CASSPWTDAQSYEQYF. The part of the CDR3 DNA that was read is TGTGCCAGCAGCCCGTGGACAGACGCTCAATCCTACGAG.

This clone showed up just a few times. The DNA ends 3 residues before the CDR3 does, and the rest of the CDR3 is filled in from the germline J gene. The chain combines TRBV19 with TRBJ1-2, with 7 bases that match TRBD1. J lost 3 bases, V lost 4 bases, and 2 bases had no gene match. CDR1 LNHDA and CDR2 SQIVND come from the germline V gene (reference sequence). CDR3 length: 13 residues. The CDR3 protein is CASSRGQHYGYTF. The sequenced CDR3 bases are TGTGCCAGTAGTAGGGGACAGCACTATGGC.